This TCR beta chain comes out of a study of molecular identifiers for immune sequencing clone quantification. Regarding the study as a whole: More than 97% of effector molecules, versus under 1% of naive-cell molecules, belonged to clones above 20 RNA copies.

Naive CD8 T cells were sorted as CD8+CD4-CCR7+CD45RA+. TCRdb fed the PCR reads into MiXCR, producing one record per CDR3 protein. The table records some 580,000 distinct CDR3 sequences, 25% of them present only once. The germline gives CDR1 SEHNR, CDR2 FQNEAQ (reference sequence). The CDR3 sequence is 18 residues long. With respect to this clonotype: Its antigen is unidentified. The junction and the germline gene differ at one end; a read error may be behind it.

Source material: naive CD8+ T cells from blood, with Jurkat cell RNA spiked in. The subset denotes: FACS-sorted CD8+CD4-CCR7+CD45RA+ naive T cells. The clonotype originates from a human donor in good health. Some libraries in this study had Jurkat cell RNA spiked in. This chain connects TRBV7-9 to TRBJ1-4, with 7 bases fitting TRBD1. CDR3 sequence reads: CASSLVIKTTGTNERLFF. CDR3 in DNA: TGTGCCAGCAGCTTAGTGATAAAAACGACAGGGACAAATGAAAGACTGTTTTTT.